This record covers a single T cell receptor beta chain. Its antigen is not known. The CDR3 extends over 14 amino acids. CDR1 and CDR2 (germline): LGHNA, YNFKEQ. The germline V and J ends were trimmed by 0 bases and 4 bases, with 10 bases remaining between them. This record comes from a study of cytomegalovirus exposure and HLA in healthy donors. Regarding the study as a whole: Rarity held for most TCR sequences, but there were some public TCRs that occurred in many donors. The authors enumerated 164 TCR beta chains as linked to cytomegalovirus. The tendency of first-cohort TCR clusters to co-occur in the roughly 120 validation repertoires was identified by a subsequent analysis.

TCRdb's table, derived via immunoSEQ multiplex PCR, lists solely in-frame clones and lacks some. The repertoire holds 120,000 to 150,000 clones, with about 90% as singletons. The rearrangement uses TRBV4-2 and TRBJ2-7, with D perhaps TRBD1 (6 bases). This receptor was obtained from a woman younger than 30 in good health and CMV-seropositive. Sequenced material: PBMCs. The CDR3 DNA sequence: TGTGCCAGCAGCCAAGAACAGGGAGAGTACGAGCAGTACTTC. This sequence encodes CASSQEQGEYEQYF.